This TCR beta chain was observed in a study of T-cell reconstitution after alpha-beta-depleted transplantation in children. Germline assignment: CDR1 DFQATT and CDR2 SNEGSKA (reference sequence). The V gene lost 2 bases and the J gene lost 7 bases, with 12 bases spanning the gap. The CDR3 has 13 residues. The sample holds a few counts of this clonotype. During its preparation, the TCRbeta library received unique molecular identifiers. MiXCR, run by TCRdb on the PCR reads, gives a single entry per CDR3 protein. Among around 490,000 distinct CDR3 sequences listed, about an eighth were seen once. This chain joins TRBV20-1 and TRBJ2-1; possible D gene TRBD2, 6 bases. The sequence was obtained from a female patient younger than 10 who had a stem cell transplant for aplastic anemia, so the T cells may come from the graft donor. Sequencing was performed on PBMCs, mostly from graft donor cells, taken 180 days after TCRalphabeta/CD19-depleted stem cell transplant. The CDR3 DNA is TGCAGTGCTAGAAAGGTAGCGGCTAATGAGCAGTTCTTC. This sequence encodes CSARKVAANEQFF.